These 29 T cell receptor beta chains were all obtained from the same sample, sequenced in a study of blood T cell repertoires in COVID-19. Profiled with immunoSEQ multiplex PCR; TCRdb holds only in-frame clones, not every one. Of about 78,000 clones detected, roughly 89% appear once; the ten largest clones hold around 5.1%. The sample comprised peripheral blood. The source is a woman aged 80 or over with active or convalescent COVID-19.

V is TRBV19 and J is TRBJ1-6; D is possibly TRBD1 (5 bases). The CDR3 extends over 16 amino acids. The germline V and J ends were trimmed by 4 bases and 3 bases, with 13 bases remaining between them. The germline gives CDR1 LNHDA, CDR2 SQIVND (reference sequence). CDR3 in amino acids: CASSTTVPGYNSPLHF. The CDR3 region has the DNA TGTGCCAGTAGTACGACAGTCCCGGGCTATAATTCACCCCTCCACTTT.

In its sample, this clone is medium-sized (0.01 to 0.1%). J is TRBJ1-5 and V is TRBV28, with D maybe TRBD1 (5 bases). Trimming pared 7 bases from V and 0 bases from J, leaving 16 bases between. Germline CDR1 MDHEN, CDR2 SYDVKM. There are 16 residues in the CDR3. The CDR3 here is CASTAARDYSNQPQHF. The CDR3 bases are TGTGCCAGCACCGCGGCGAGGGACTATAGCAATCAGCCCCAGCATTTT.

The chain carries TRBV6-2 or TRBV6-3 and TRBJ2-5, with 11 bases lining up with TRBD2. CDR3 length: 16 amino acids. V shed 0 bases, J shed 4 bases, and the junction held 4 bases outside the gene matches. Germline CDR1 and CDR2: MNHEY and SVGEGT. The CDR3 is CASSYSNLAGGETQYF. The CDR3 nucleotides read TGTGCCAGCAGTTACTCGAATCTAGCGGGAGGAGAGACCCAGTACTTC.

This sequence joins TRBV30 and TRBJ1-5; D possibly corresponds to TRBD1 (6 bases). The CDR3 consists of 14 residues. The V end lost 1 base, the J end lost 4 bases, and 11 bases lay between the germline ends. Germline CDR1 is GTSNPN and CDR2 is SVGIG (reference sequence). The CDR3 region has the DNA TGTGCCTGGAGTGCCGGACAGCTAAATCAGCCCCAGCATTTT. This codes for CAWSAGQLNQPQHF.

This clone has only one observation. CDR3 sequence: CASSLRRGLSYEQYF. Here the CDR3 DNA reads TGTGCCAGCAGTTTAAGGAGGGGGCTATCCTACGAGCAGTACTTC. The V gene is TRBV28, the J gene TRBJ2-7, with D tentatively TRBD1 (7 bases). Germline CDR1 reads MDHEN; CDR2 reads SYDVKM. The CDR3 is made up of 15 amino acids. The V gene lost 2 bases and the J gene lost 1 base, with 12 bases spanning the gap.

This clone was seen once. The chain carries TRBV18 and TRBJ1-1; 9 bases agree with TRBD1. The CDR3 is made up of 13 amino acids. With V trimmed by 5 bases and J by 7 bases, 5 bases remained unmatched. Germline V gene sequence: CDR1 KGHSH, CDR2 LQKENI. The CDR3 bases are TGTGCCAGCTCATCCGGGACAGGGAGTGAAGCTTTCTTT. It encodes CASSSGTGSEAFF.

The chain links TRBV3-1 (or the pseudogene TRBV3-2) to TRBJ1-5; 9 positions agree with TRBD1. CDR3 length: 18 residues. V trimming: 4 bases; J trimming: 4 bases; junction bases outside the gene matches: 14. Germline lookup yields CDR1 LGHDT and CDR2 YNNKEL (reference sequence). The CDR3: CASSPYPLGQGLNQPQHF. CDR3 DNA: TGTGCCAGCAGCCCATACCCTTTGGGACAGGGCCTGAATCAGCCCCAGCATTTT.

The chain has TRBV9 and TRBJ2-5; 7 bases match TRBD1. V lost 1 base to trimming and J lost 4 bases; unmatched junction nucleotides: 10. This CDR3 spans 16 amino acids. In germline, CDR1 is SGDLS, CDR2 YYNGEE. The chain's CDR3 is CASSVQGGAGRETQYF. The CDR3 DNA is TGTGCCAGCAGCGTACAAGGGGGCGCCGGGCGAGAGACCCAGTACTTC.

The CDR3 spells CASRQPGEGRPREYF. Written as DNA, the CDR3 is TGTGCAAGTCGCCAACCCGGGGAAGGGCGCCCAAGGGAGTACTTC. V is TRBV12-2 and J is TRBJ2-7; no DNA check was done on the table's D call, TRBD2. TRBV12-2 counts as a pseudogene. The CDR3 spans 15 residues.

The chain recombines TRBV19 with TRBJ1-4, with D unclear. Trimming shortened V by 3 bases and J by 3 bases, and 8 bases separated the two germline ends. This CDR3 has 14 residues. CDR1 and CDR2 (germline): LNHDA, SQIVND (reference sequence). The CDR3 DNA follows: TGTGCCAGTAGTATGGAGGGATCTAATGAAAAACTGTTTTTT. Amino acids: CASSMEGSNEKLFF.

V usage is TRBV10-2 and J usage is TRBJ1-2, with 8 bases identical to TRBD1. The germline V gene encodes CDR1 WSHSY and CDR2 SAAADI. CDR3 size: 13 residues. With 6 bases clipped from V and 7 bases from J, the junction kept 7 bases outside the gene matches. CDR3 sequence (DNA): TGCGCCAGCAGGGCGACAGGGGAGGGTGGCTACACCTTC. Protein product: CASRATGEGGYTF.

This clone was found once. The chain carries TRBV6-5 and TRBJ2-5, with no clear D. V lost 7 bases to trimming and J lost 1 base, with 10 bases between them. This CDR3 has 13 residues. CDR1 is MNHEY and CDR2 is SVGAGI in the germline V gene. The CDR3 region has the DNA TGTGCCAGCACGAGTCCGATCCAAGAGACCCAGTACTTC. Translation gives CASTSPIQETQYF.

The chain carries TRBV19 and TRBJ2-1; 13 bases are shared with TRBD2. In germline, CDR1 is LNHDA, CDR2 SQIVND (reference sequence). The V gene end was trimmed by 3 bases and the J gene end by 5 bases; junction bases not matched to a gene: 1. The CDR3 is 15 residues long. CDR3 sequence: CASSIGTSGNNEQFF. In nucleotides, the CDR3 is TGTGCCAGTAGTATCGGGACTAGCGGGAACAATGAGCAGTTCTTC.

The CDR3 DNA follows: TGTGCCAGCAGCCGAACAGGGGCCGGGGAGCTGTTTTTT. It is translated as CASSRTGAGELFF. The rearrangement uses TRBV6-2 or TRBV6-3 and TRBJ2-2, with TRBD1 identical over 7 bases. The CDR3 totals 13 residues. CDR1 is MNHEY and CDR2 is SVGEGT in the germline V gene. V lost 6 bases and J lost 6; bases outside the gene matches: 4.

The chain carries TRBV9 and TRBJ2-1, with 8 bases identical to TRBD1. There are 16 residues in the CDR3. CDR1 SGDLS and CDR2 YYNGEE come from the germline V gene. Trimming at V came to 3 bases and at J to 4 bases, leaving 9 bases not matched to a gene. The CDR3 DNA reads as TGTGCCAGCAGCGCAAAGGGACAGGATCAATACAATGAGCAGTTCTTC. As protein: CASSAKGQDQYNEQFF.

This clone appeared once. The CDR3 loop is CASSEGVAPGTDTQYF. The CDR3, as DNA: TGTGCCAGCAGTGAAGGGGTAGCTCCGGGCACAGATACGCAGTATTTT. The rearrangement links TRBV6-1 to TRBJ2-3; D remains unclear. Looked up from germline, CDR1 is MNHNS and CDR2 is SASEGT. The germline V and J ends were trimmed by 1 base and 1 base, with 12 bases remaining between them. CDR3 length equals 16 residues.

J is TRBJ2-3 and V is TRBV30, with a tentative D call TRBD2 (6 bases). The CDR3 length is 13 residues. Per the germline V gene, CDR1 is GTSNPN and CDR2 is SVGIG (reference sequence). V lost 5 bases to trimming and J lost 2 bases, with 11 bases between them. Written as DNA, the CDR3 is TGTGCCTGGGGAGCGGGTTTCACAGATACGCAGTATTTT. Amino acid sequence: CAWGAGFTDTQYF.

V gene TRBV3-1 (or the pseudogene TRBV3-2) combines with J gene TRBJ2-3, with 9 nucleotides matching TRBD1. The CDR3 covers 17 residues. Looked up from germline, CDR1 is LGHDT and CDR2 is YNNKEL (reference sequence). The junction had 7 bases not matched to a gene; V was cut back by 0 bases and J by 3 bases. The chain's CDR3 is CASSQEPGQGDTDTQYF. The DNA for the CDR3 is TGTGCCAGCAGCCAAGAGCCGGGACAGGGTGATACAGATACGCAGTATTTT.

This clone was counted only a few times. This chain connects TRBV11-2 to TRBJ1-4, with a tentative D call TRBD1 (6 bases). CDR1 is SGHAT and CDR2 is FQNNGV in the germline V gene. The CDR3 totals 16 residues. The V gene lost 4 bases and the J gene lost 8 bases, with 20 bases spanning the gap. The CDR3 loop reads CASSSLRGGRNEKLFF. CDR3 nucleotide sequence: TGTGCCAGCAGCTCCCTGAGGGGGGGACGGAACGAAAAACTGTTTTTT.

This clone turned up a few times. CDR3 in DNA: TGTGCCAGCAGCTTGGGGGACAGGGAGTTTCAGCCCCAGCATTTT. It specifies CASSLGDREFQPQHF. V and J are TRBV11-2 and TRBJ1-5; 9 nucleotides line up with TRBD1. V lost 3 bases, J lost 6 bases, and 6 bases stayed unmatched. Looked up from germline, CDR1 is SGHAT and CDR2 is FQNNGV. The CDR3 totals 15 residues.

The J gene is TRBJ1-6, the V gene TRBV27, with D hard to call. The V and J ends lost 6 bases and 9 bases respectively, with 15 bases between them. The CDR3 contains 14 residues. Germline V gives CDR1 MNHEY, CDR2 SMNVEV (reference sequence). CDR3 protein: CASRLDTLPSPLHF. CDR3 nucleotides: TGTGCCAGCAGACTAGACACCCTCCCTTCACCCCTCCACTTT.

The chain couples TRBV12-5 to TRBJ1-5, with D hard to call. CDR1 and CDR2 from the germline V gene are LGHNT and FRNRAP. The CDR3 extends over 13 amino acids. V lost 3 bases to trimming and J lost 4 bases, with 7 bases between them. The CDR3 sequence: CASGLGVNQPQHF. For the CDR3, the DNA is TGTGCTAGTGGTTTAGGAGTAAATCAGCCCCAGCATTTT.

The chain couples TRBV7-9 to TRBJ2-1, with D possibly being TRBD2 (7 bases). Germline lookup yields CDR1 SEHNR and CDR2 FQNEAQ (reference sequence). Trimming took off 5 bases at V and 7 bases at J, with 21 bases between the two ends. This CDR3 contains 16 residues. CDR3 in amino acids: CASSPLGGPGANEQFF. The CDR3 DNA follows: TGTGCCAGCAGCCCCCTGGGAGGGCCAGGGGCAAATGAGCAGTTCTTC. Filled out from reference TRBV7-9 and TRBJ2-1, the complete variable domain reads DTGVSQNPRHKITKRGQNVTFRCDPISEHNRLYWYRQTLGQGPEFLTYFQNEAQLEKSRLLSDRFSAERPKGSFSTLEIQRTEQGDSAMYLCASSPLGGPGANEQFFGPGTRLTVL.

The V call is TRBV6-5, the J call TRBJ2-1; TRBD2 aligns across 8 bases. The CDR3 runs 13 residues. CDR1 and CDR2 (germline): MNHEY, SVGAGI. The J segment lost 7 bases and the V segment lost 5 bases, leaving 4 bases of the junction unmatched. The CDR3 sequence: CASSRTGGNEQFF. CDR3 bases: TGTGCCAGCAGTCGGACGGGGGGGAATGAGCAGTTCTTC.

CDR3 sequence: CASSLVGGNTEAFF. Here the CDR3 DNA reads TGTGCCAGCAGCCTAGTGGGGGGGAACACTGAAGCTTTCTTT. The chain recombines TRBV14 with TRBJ1-1; possibly TRBD1 for D (5 bases). Germline V gene data show CDR1 as SGHDN and CDR2 as FVKESK. Trimming removed 4 bases at V and 1 base at J, with 10 bases between. The CDR3 has 14 amino acids.

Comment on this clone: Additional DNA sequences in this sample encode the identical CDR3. The CDR3 region is CASGLGGTDTQYF. The DNA for the CDR3 is TGTGCTAGTGGTTTGGGAGGGACAGATACGCAGTATTTT. This chain uses TRBV12-5 with TRBJ2-3, with a tentative D call TRBD2 (5 bases). Germline assignment: CDR1 LGHNT and CDR2 FRNRAP. This CDR3 is built from 13 residues. V shed 1 base and J shed 3 bases, with 5 bases lying between them. Full variable domain (outside the CDR3, taken from reference TRBV12-5 and TRBJ2-3): DARVTQTPRHKVTEMGQEVTMRCQPILGHNTVFWYRQTMMQGLELLAYFRNRAPLDDSGMPKDRFSAEMPDATLATLKIQPSEPRDSAVYFCASGLGGTDTQYFGPGTRLTVL.

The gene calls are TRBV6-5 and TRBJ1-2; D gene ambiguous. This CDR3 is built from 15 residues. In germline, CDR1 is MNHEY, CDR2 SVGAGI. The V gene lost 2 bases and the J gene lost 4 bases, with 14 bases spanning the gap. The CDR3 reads CASSYEAGGLYGYTF. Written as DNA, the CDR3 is TGTGCCAGCAGTTACGAAGCAGGCGGGCTCTATGGCTACACCTTC.

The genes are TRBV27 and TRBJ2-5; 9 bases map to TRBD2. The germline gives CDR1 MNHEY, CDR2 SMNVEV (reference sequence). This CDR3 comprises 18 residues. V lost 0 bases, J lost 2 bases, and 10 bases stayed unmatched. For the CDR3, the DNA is TGTGCCAGCAGTTTATCCCCGAGGAGGCGGGGGGGGCAAGAGACCCAGTACTTC. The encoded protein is CASSLSPRRRGGQETQYF.

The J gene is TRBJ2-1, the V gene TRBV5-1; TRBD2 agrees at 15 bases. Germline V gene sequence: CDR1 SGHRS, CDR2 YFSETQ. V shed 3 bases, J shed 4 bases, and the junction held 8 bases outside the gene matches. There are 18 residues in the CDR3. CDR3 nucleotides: TGCGCCAGCAGCTACGGGACTAGCGGGGGGCACAGGTACAATGAGCAGTTCTTC. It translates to CASSYGTSGGHRYNEQFF. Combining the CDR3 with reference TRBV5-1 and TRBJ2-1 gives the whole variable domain KAGVTQTPRYLIKTRGQQVTLSCSPISGHRSVSWYQQTPGQGLQFLFEYFSETQRNKGNFPGRFSGRQFSNSRSEMNVSTLELGDSALYLCASSYGTSGGHRYNEQFFGPGTRLTVL.